These T cell receptor beta chains were read from a single sample in a study of T cell responses to AZD1222 COVID-19 vaccine. Sequencing used immunoSEQ multiplex PCR; TCRdb keeps in-frame clones, though not all of them. The sample lists about 170,000 clones; around 90% were seen once. Material: peripheral blood, obtained on day 0 of AZD1222 vaccination. These receptor sequences come from an adult in good health. Both conserved end residues are part of each CDR3.

J: TRBJ2-7; V: TRBV19; CDR3: CASRRLAASSYEQYF
J: TRBJ1-1; V: TRBV7-8; CDR3: CASSSQPRDTEAFF
J: TRBJ2-3; V: TRBV12-3/TRBV12-4; CDR3: CASRDRVTDTQYF
J: TRBJ1-3; V: TRBV5-1; CDR3: CASSEGAGGNTIYF
J: TRBJ1-2; V: TRBV6-1; CDR3: CASSESLQGTYGYTF
J: TRBJ2-2; V: TRBV21-1; CDR3: CASTSRDRDRPVNTGELFF
J: TRBJ1-5; V: TRBV19; CDR3: CASSTGGQSNQPQHF
J: TRBJ1-3; V: TRBV3-1/TRBV3-2; CDR3: CASSPREAGNTIYF
J: TRBJ2-2; V: TRBV19; CDR3: CASTILPPGELFF
J: TRBJ2-3; V: TRBV7-9; CDR3: CASSFTGGAPDTQYF
J: TRBJ2-5; V: TRBV5-1; CDR3: CASSFGQVVVETQYF
J: TRBJ1-1; V: TRBV10-3; CDR3: CAISRTGVTEAFF
J: TRBJ1-2; V: TRBV7-9; CDR3: CASSSRDGASFGYTF
J: TRBJ1-2; V: TRBV30; CDR3: CAWIQGGGYTF
J: TRBJ1-1; V: TRBV3-1/TRBV3-2; CDR3: CASSRGGGADTEAFF
J: TRBJ1-3; V: TRBV7-2; CDR3: CASSLNLLSGNTIYF
J: TRBJ2-7; V: TRBV10-2; CDR3: CASSEYGGNYEQYF
J: TRBJ2-3; V: TRBV27; CDR3: CASSFGTGVQYF
J: TRBJ1-4; V: TRBV14; CDR3: CASSLTGVGKLFF
J: TRBJ2-7; V: TRBV5-1; CDR3: CASSPEGGATYEQYF
J: TRBJ2-2; V: TRBV18; CDR3: CASSQGPNTGELFF
J: TRBJ2-7; V: TRBV30; CDR3: CAWSEGTLIYEQYF
J: TRBJ1-1; V: TRBV27; CDR3: CASKPNRGGTEAFF
J: TRBJ2-6; V: TRBV19; CDR3: CASNRPGGGDGANVLTF
J: TRBJ1-3; V: TRBV29-1; CDR3: CSGQFSSGNTIYF
J: TRBJ2-5; V: TRBV18; CDR3: CASSPAGSQETQYF
J: TRBJ2-1; V: TRBV2; CDR3: CASTVTQKQFF
J: TRBJ1-5; V: TRBV2; CDR3: CASSEVTGPGHQPQHF
J: TRBJ2-7; V: TRBV18; CDR3: CASSPLYGTGTYEQYF
J: TRBJ1-2; V: TRBV10-2; CDR3: CASRGTGELHYGYTF
J: NA; V: TRBV30; CDR3: CAWSAWTGNSYEQYF
J: TRBJ2-6; V: TRBV19; CDR3: CASRRESGANVLTF
J: TRBJ1-4; V: TRBV15; CDR3: CATSRDLQGAEKLFF
J: TRBJ2-2; V: TRBV6-5; CDR3: CASSPNGGAGGELFF
J: TRBJ2-5; V: TRBV5-1; CDR3: CASSLVPPEETQYF
J: TRBJ1-6; V: TRBV7-9; CDR3: CASSFPGQAHPPLHF
J: TRBJ1-2; V: TRBV5-1; CDR3: CASGRQGALDYGYTF
J: TRBJ1-1; V: TRBV15; CDR3: CATSPGGTEAFF
J: TRBJ2-5; V: TRBV9; CDR3: CASSGDSSLQETQYF
J: TRBJ2-5; V: TRBV11-2; CDR3: CASSTQETQYF
J: TRBJ1-5; V: TRBV18; CDR3: CASSPTGVQPQHF
J: TRBJ1-6; V: TRBV5-4; CDR3: CASSLWGTGGSPLHF
J: TRBJ1-1; V: TRBV18; CDR3: CASSPPGEGNTEAFF
J: TRBJ2-3; V: TRBV30; CDR3: CAWSVGAADTQYF
J: TRBJ1-2; V: TRBV6-6; CDR3: CASSWGANYGYTF
J: TRBJ2-7; V: TRBV23-1; CDR3: CASSQLGGPYEQYF
J: TRBJ2-2; V: TRBV5-1; CDR3: CASSPGVTGELFF
J: TRBJ2-2; V: TRBV7-3; CDR3: CASSWTVNTGELFF
J: TRBJ1-4; V: TRBV25-1; CDR3: CASSEYSGGIEEKLFF
J: TRBJ1-2; V: TRBV30; CDR3: CAWSVHGVGGYTF
J: TRBJ1-1; V: TRBV7-6; CDR3: CASSRGQNTEAFF
J: TRBJ2-7; V: TRBV5-1; CDR3: CASSLDWGQAGNQYF
J: TRBJ2-7; V: TRBV27; CDR3: CASSYRGGQGIGVPYEQYF